The text below deals with one TCR beta chain. This sample is part of a study of T-cell memory formation after mild COVID-19. Germline trimming cut 4 bases from V and 5 bases from J; bases unmatched to any gene: 12. This CDR3 region has 16 residues. Via MiXCR, TCRdb re-called the 5' RACE reads, giving one row per CDR3 protein. The sample shows 350,000 to 550,000 distinct CDR3 sequences, 15% to 20% of them seen only once. The specimen sequenced was PBMCs or a T cell subset sorted from them (not recorded which). The V and J genes are TRBV12-3 or TRBV12-4 and TRBJ2-3; 7 positions match TRBD1. The clonotype was recovered from a man between 18 and 29 years old who had mild COVID-19 (a few samples of this study predate the infection). Cell type and time point are not known. The CDR3 nucleotides read TGTGCCAGCAGTTCAGTGACAGGGCAGAGGAAAGATACGCAGTATTTT. Translation: CASSSVTGQRKDTQYF.